The next 27 T cell receptor beta chains were all read from a single sample in a study of T cells in Graves' hyperthyroidism and ophthalmopathy (dated by TCRdb to about 2019). The receptor library was made with multiplex PCR. Sequencing instrument: Illumina HiSeq 2000. The TCR beta CDR3 regions were amplified from RNA transcripts. The first round of RT-PCR for the TCR CDR3 was performed with the HTBI primer set and the Qiagen OneStep RT-PCR kit. TCRdb trimmed the raw reads at Q25, called clones with MiXCR and kept productive beta chains. CDR3 protein duplicates are merged, each entry listing the most common genes and DNA. This sample comprises about 570,000 distinct CDR3 sequences, roughly 50% of them detected only once. The top ten clones comprise around a fifth of the sample. Sequenced: peripheral blood or thyroid tissue (not recorded which). The receptor set was obtained from an adult woman with Graves' disease, either hyperthyroidism or ophthalmopathy (not recorded which).

This clonotype was recorded at least ten times. The chain couples TRBV4-1 to TRBJ1-1; TRBD1 matches 8 bases. The germline CDR1 and CDR2 sequences are MGHRA and YSYEKL. The CDR3 has 16 amino acids. The V segment lost 4 bases and the J segment 1 base; nucleotides outside the gene matches: 8. DNA for the CDR3: TGCGCCAGCAGCCGCGTACAGACAGGGGCGAACACTGAAGCTTTCTTT. This sequence encodes CASSRVQTGANTEAFF.

This clonotype appeared a single time. This may arise from a read error, as a much more abundant clone is one base away. V usage is TRBV12-3 or TRBV12-4 and J usage is TRBJ2-7; D gene unclear. The CDR3 contains 16 residues. Trimming stripped 0 bases from V and 3 bases from J, with 15 bases between. Written as DNA, the CDR3 is TGTGCCAGCAGTTTAGCCGGAGTAGCTATGGGCTACGAGCAGTACTTC. Translating it yields CASSLAGVAMGYEQYF.

This clonotype was observed a handful of times. The rearrangement joins TRBV20-1 to TRBJ1-1, with D perhaps TRBD1 (5 bases). CDR1 and CDR2 (germline): DFQATT, SNEGSKA (reference sequence). The length of the CDR3 is 11 residues. V was cut by 0 bases and J by 14 bases, with 13 bases left in between. The CDR3: CSARDSHRQFF. The CDR3 bases are TGCAGTGCTAGAGATTCACACAGGCAATTCTTT.

This clonotype has more than one count but fewer than ten. This chain links TRBV7-9 with TRBJ1-1; 10 nucleotides match TRBD1. Germline loops: CDR1 SEHNR, CDR2 FQNEAQ (reference sequence). This CDR3 is 15 amino acids long. V lost 10 bases and J lost 0; bases outside the gene matches: 8. The CDR3 loop reads CATHTDRGMNTEAFF. The CDR3, as DNA: TGTGCCACCCATACGGACAGGGGGATGAACACTGAAGCTTTCTTT.

This clonotype was counted ten times or more. The CDR3 nucleotides are TGTGCCAGCAGCCCGGGACTAGCGGGAGTCACGGCCGAGCAGTACTTC. Amino acid sequence: CASSPGLAGVTAEQYF. The V call is TRBV7-9, the J call TRBJ2-7; 14 bases align to TRBD2. Germline loops: CDR1 SEHNR, CDR2 FQNEAQ (reference sequence). CDR3 length: 16 residues. Trimming at V came to 5 bases and at J to 6 bases, leaving 9 bases not matched to a gene. The entire variable domain, with the rest obtained from reference TRBV7-9 and TRBJ2-7, is as follows: DTGVSQNPRHKITKRGQNVTFRCDPISEHNRLYWYRQTLGQGPEFLTYFQNEAQLEKSRLLSDRFSAERPKGSFSTLEIQRTEQGDSAMYLCASSPGLAGVTAEQYFGPGTRLTVT.

This clonotype came up many times. The rearrangement links TRBV7-2 to TRBJ1-2, with D tentatively TRBD1 (6 bases). Between the trimmed V and J ends, which lost 5 bases and 8 bases, there was a span of 18 bases. Germline values: CDR1 SGHTA, CDR2 FQGNSA. The CDR3 runs 14 residues. CDR3 protein: CASSPRQGRDGYTF. The CDR3 region has the DNA TGTGCCAGCAGCCCAAGGCAGGGGAGGGACGGCTACACCTTC.

The chain joins TRBV28 to TRBJ2-2; 8 bases match TRBD2. CDR1 and CDR2 (germline): MDHEN, SYDVKM. J was trimmed by 4 bases and V by 6 bases; bases with no gene match: 4. The CDR3 runs to 14 residues. The CDR3 DNA reads as TGTGCCAGCAGGCGCACTAGCGGCACCGGGGAGCTGTTTTTT. Protein product: CASRRTSGTGELFF.

This clonotype was counted ten times or more. The V and J genes are TRBV7-8 and TRBJ2-7; D ambiguous. The V end lost 1 base, the J end lost 3 bases, and 10 bases lay between the germline ends. The CDR3 length is 14 residues. Germline loops: CDR1 SGHVS, CDR2 FQNEAQ. CDR3 DNA: TGTGCCAGCAGCTTAGGGGCTAGAGACTACGAGCAGTACTTC. Translated, it gives CASSLGARDYEQYF. Full variable domain (missing parts from reference TRBV7-8 and TRBJ2-7): GAGVSQSPRYKVAKRGQDVALRCDPISGHVSLFWYQQALGQGPEFLTYFQNEAQLDKSGLPSDRFFAERPEGSVSTLKIQRTQQEDSAVYLCASSLGARDYEQYFGPGTRLTVT.

This clonotype was detected once. The V call is TRBV7-2, the J call TRBJ1-1; weak D call: TRBD1 (5 bases). Germline CDR1 SGHTA, CDR2 FQGNSA. The CDR3 sequence is 11 residues long. V was cut by 8 bases and J by 7 bases, with 11 bases left in between. CDR3 sequence: CASERTNEAFF. CDR3 nucleotides: TGTGCCAGCGAGAGGACAAATGAAGCTTTCTTT.

This clonotype has a count of ten or more. This chain links TRBV5-1 with TRBJ1-6; D is unresolved. CDR1 SGHRS and CDR2 YFSETQ come from the germline V gene. V shed 0 bases and J shed 4 bases, with 11 bases lying between them. There are 16 residues in the CDR3. CDR3 in DNA: TGCGCCAGCAGCTTGGAGGTTCAGAGGTATAATTCACCCCTCCACTTT. Translated: CASSLEVQRYNSPLHF.

The chain combines TRBV20-1 with TRBJ1-2; D call uncertain. V was cut by 6 bases and J by 12 bases, with 20 bases left in between. The CDR3 contains 12 residues. Germline V gene data show CDR1 as DFQATT and CDR2 as SNEGSKA (reference sequence). The CDR3 is CSASGGESGNTF. The CDR3, as DNA: TGCAGTGCCTCCGGTGGGGAAAGTGGAAACACCTTC.

The J gene is TRBJ2-7, the V gene TRBV12-3 or TRBV12-4; D may be TRBD1 (5 bases). Trimming removed 5 bases from V and 6 bases from J, with 20 bases in between. The CDR3 has 15 amino acids. In DNA form, the CDR3 reads TGTGCCAGCAGTGTTAGTCAAGACAGATCTCGCGAGCAGTACTTC. As protein: CASSVSQDRSREQYF.

This clonotype occurred a few times. The chain carries TRBV3-1 and TRBJ1-1; the D gene is possibly TRBD1 (6 bases). Germline CDR1 is LGHDT and CDR2 is YNNKEL (reference sequence). There are 14 residues in the CDR3. V was pared by 0 bases and J by 4 bases, with 9 bases between. Written as DNA, the CDR3 is TGTGCCAGCAGCCAAGATTGGACAGTCACTGAAGCTTTCTTT. Translating it yields CASSQDWTVTEAFF.

This chain connects TRBV5-1 to TRBJ2-3; 11 positions match TRBD2. Germline CDR1 reads SGHRS; CDR2 reads YFSETQ. Unmatched junction bases numbered 7, after V lost 3 bases and J lost 7 bases. The CDR3 has 15 residues. The CDR3 here is CASSSTSGTTNTQYF. In DNA form, the CDR3 reads TGCGCCAGCAGCTCGACTAGCGGGACCACGAATACGCAGTATTTT.

This clonotype was found many times. The chain recombines TRBV20-1 with TRBJ1-4; D gene uncertain. The V and J ends lost 3 bases and 10 bases respectively, with 15 bases between them. Germline loops: CDR1 DFQATT, CDR2 SNEGSKA (reference sequence). The CDR3 contains 13 residues. DNA for the CDR3: TGCAGTGCTAGGGCGTCCGGGATAGGAAAACTGTTTTTT. Protein product: CSARASGIGKLFF.

There are a few counts of this clonotype. V and J are TRBV20-1 and TRBJ1-2; D perhaps matches TRBD1 (5 bases). The CDR3 spans 15 residues. Trimming pared 7 bases from V and 2 bases from J, leaving 20 bases between. Germline CDR1 is DFQATT and CDR2 is SNEGSKA (reference sequence). CDR3 bases: TGCAGTGTCAGGCGGGCAGGGACCGCAAACTATGGCTACACCTTC. Translated, it gives CSVRRAGTANYGYTF.

V gene TRBV5-1 combines with J gene TRBJ1-6, with 7 bases identical to TRBD1. Germline-derived CDR1 and CDR2 are SGHRS and YFSETQ. The CDR3 covers 16 residues. V lost 1 base and J lost 8; bases outside the gene matches: 9. The CDR3 DNA reads as TGCGCCAGCAGCTTGCTCGTCGACAGGGTTGATTCACCCCTCCACTTT. Translation: CASSLLVDRVDSPLHF.

This clonotype came up a few times. This chain links TRBV29-1 with TRBJ1-3; no reliable D call. The ends were cut back, 3 bases at V and 4 bases at J, with 7 bases in the middle. The CDR3 is made up of 12 amino acids. Germline values: CDR1 SQVTM, CDR2 ANQGSEA. The CDR3 protein is CSVEDGGNTIYF. CDR3 sequence (DNA): TGCAGCGTTGAGGATGGGGGAAACACCATATATTTT. Looking up the rest from reference TRBV29-1 and TRBJ1-3 gives the full variable domain: SAVISQKPSRDICQRGTSLTIQCQVDSQVTMMFWYRQQPGQSLTLIATANQGSEATYESGFVIDKFPISRPNLTFSTLTVSNMSPEDSSIYLCSVEDGGNTIYFGEGSWLTVV.

This clonotype was found many times. The J gene is TRBJ2-7, the V gene TRBV6-2 or TRBV6-3, with D possibly being TRBD2 (5 bases). V lost 5 bases and J 4 bases, leaving 18 bases between the germline ends. The germline gives CDR1 MNHEY, CDR2 SVGEGT. There are 15 residues in the CDR3. The CDR3 DNA reads as TGTGCCAGCAGTCCCCTGACGTGGGAGAGGTACGAGCAGTACTTC. This codes for CASSPLTWERYEQYF.

This clonotype was recorded a few times. The conserved final phenylalanine or tryptophan is absent from the CDR3, which likely points to a read error. The DNA is omitted, as the CDR3 cannot be located on it reliably, and the CDR3 follows TCRdb's listing. The V gene is TRBV19, the J gene TRBJ1-6; the table gives TRBD1 as D, unverified against the DNA. Including both end residues, the CDR3 is 8 amino acids long. Germline V gene data show CDR1 as LNHDA and CDR2 as SQIVND (reference sequence). The CDR3 spells CASSRGYS.

This chain joins TRBV5-1 and TRBJ2-1; TRBD1 might be the D (5 bases). The CDR3 is 15 amino acids. The germline CDR1 and CDR2 sequences are SGHRS and YFSETQ. Trimming took 4 bases from V and 0 from J, leaving 11 bases between them. CDR3 DNA sequence: TGCGCCAGCAGCGCGGACATGAGCTCCTACAATGAGCAGTTCTTC. This gives the protein CASSADMSSYNEQFF.

This clonotype was picked up a small number of times. The chain recombines TRBV7-3 with TRBJ2-1, with 9 nucleotides matching TRBD2. V lost 2 bases to trimming and J lost 4 bases; unmatched junction nucleotides: 3. The germline gives CDR1 SGHTA, CDR2 FQGTGA. This CDR3 region has 15 residues. This CDR3 reads CASSLGTSRYNEQFF. CDR3 in DNA: TGTGCCAGCAGCTTAGGGACTAGCAGGTACAATGAGCAGTTCTTC. The variable domain in full, with the rest retrieved from reference TRBV7-3 and TRBJ2-1, is GAGVSQTPSNKVTEKGKYVELRCDPISGHTALYWYRQSLGQGPEFLIYFQGTGAADDSGLPNDRFFAVRPEGSVSTLKIQRTERGDSAVYLCASSLGTSRYNEQFFGPGTRLTVL.

The chain couples TRBV10-3 to TRBJ2-7; TRBD2 is a possible D gene (6 bases). CDR1 is ENHRY, CDR2 SYGVKD, per germline. There are 13 residues in the CDR3. V was shortened by 10 bases and J by 1 base, with 14 bases between the two germline ends. The CDR3 protein is CATDVGLSYEQYF. Here the CDR3 DNA reads TGTGCCACAGACGTAGGACTATCCTACGAGCAGTACTTC.

This clonotype was seen at least ten times. The V gene is TRBV5-1, the J gene TRBJ2-7, with 9 bases lining up with TRBD1. CDR1 is SGHRS and CDR2 is YFSETQ in the germline V gene. The CDR3 sequence is 14 residues long. J gave up 3 bases and V 3 bases, and 4 bases lay outside the gene matches. CDR3 loop: CASSWGQGYYEQYF. The CDR3 DNA follows: TGCGCCAGCAGCTGGGGACAGGGATACTACGAGCAGTACTTC.

The rearrangement links TRBV2 to TRBJ2-5; TRBD1 might be the D (5 bases). The CDR3 length is 12 residues. The V gene's germline CDR1 is SNHLY and CDR2 FYNNEI. V was clipped by 8 bases and J by 2 bases, with 9 bases between them. The CDR3: CASVGQQETQYF. The CDR3 nucleotides read TGTGCCAGCGTAGGACAACAAGAGACCCAGTACTTC.

The genes are TRBV25-1 and TRBJ1-5; possible D gene TRBD1, 5 bases. Germline V lookup: CDR1 MGHDK, CDR2 SYGVNS. The V and J ends lost 2 bases and 2 bases respectively, with 19 bases between them. This CDR3 is built from 18 residues. The CDR3 region is CASSEPLQRQFGNQPQHF. The CDR3 nucleotides are TGTGCCAGCAGTGAACCCCTCCAACGACAGTTTGGCAATCAGCCCCAGCATTTT.

The gene calls are TRBV12-3 or TRBV12-4 and TRBJ1-4; 8 bases line up with TRBD1. This CDR3 has 13 amino acids. V shed 8 bases and J 12 bases; nucleotides not matched to a gene: 11. The chain's CDR3 is CASLGRGQGELFF. In DNA form, the CDR3 reads TGTGCCAGCCTCGGCAGGGGGCAGGGGGAACTGTTTTTT.